This T cell receptor beta chain was sequenced in a study of blood T cells in healthy people across ages. CDR3 length: 15 amino acids. Germline values: CDR1 MNHEY, CDR2 SVGAGI. V lost 0 bases to trimming and J lost 1 base, with 9 bases between them. This clonotype appeared a few times. Primed by a sample-barcoded 5' primer and a J-beta primer mix, a second PCR proceeded for roughly 7 to 11 cycles. MiXCR, applied by TCRdb to the 5' RACE reads, yields one record per CDR3 protein. The data hold over 600,000 distinct CDR3 sequences, with under 25% observed a single time. Specimen: blood. The TCR sequence derives from a man in his 70s in good health. The chain links TRBV6-5 to TRBJ2-5; D is undetermined. CDR3 amino acids: CASSYSRSLQETQYF. In DNA form, the CDR3 reads TGTGCCAGCAGTTACTCCCGAAGCCTCCAAGAGACCCAGTACTTC.